This T cell receptor (beta chain) stems from a study of cytomegalovirus exposure and HLA in healthy donors. Primers for the PCR totalled 60 Vbeta and 13 Jbeta. Measured with immunoSEQ multiplex PCR; TCRdb has only the in-frame clones, and not every one. The table lists 100,000 to 150,000 clones, over 75% of them singletons, with 1.5% to 2% in the top ten. The table lists this clone with a few counts. As yet, its antigen is unknown. The CDR3 totals 14 residues. Trimming cost V 1 base and J 4 bases, with 8 bases left between them. The germline V gene has CDR1 MNHNS and CDR2 SASEGT. Findings and caveats of the study: Researchers reported in a later analysis that a missense DCLRE1C variant was tied to TCR beta V- and J-gene trimming. What TCR beta sequences reportedly achieved was accurate prediction of HLA-A and HLA-B alleles in most subjects. At a 0.05 false discovery rate, a later analysis found approximately 17,000 TCR beta sequences to be associated with HLA alleles.

The receptor was isolated from a boy younger than 18 in good health and CMV-seronegative. Sequencing was done on a sample of PBMCs. The V and J genes are TRBV6-1 and TRBJ1-5; D is uncertain. The CDR3 sequence: CASSEVGGNQPQHF. The DNA for the CDR3 is TGTGCCAGCAGTGAAGTTGGCGGAAATCAGCCCCAGCATTTT.